One sample yielded the 9 T cell receptor beta chains listed below, sequenced in a study of T cell clonality in common variable immunodeficiency. No cognate antigen is known for these TCRs. Study-level results: Reportedly, TCR beta sequences from common variable immunodeficiency showed fewer deletions and N-nucleotide insertions.

Profiled with immunoSEQ multiplex PCR; TCRdb holds only in-frame clones, not every one. The data show 30,000 to 40,000 clones, with none appearing a single time. The sample was peripheral blood mononuclear cells. The receptors were sampled from a human donor with common variable immunodeficiency.

Note on this clone: The DNA ends 3 residues before the CDR3 does, and the rest of the CDR3 is filled in from the germline J gene. J is TRBJ2-7 and V is TRBV5-1; maybe TRBD2 (6 bases). Germline-derived CDR1 and CDR2 are SGHRS and YFSETQ. Trimming took 0 bases from V and 2 from J, leaving 12 bases between them. This CDR3 comprises 15 residues. The sequenced part of the CDR3 DNA is TGCGCCAGCAGCTTGGCCGGCGGGGAGACCTACGAG. Protein product: CASSLAGGETYE. The CDR3, in full, reads CASSLAGGETYEQYF.

On this clone itself: The read ends 3 residues shy of where the CDR3 ends; the end is completed using the germline J gene. The chain has TRBV7-2 and TRBJ1-3; a possible D gene is TRBD1 (6 bases). Germline V gene sequence: CDR1 SGHTA, CDR2 FQGNSA. Trimming took off 6 bases at V and 7 bases at J, with 16 bases between the two ends. This CDR3 has 14 amino acids. The DNA read from the CDR3 is TGTGCCAGCAGACAAACAGGGAGGCGGAACACC. This encodes CASRQTGRRNT. The entire CDR3 reads CASRQTGRRNTIYF. The full variable domain, its missing parts supplied by reference TRBV7-2 and TRBJ1-3, is GAGVSQSPSNKVTEKGKDVELRCDPISGHTALYWYRQSLGQGLEFLIYFQGNSAPDKSGLPSDRFSAERTGGSVSTLTIQRTQQEDSAVYLCASRQTGRRNTIYFGEGSWLTVV.

This clone was seen at least ten times. Partial CDR3 DNA: TGTGCCACCCCATCGGGGAACGAG. Its translation: CATPSGNE. In full, the CDR3 is CATPSGNEQYF. The chain has TRBV7-9 and TRBJ2-7, with D maybe TRBD2 (5 bases). The read gets to within 3 residues of the CDR3 end, and the germline J gene fills in the rest. Trimming removed 10 bases from V and 5 bases from J, with 12 bases in between. Germline V gives CDR1 SEHNR, CDR2 FQNEAQ (reference sequence). The CDR3 sequence is 11 residues long.

This clone was counted many times. One end of the junction fails to match germline, which may point to a read error. The read ends 3 residues before the CDR3 terminus; that terminus is restored from the germline J gene. The chain uses TRBV4-2 and TRBJ1-3; D is uncertain. The CDR3 has 15 residues. The germline V gene encodes CDR1 LGHNA and CDR2 YNFKEQ. The CDR3: CASSQDTRSGNTIYF. The sequenced CDR3 bases are TGCGCCAGCAGCCAAGACACTCGCTCTGGAAACACC.

This clone was counted only a few times. The CDR3 is cut off 3 residues early in the read; its end comes from the germline J gene. This rearrangement joins TRBV7-9 to TRBJ2-2; D is unresolved. Trimming took 4 bases from V and 3 from J, leaving 6 bases between them. The length of the CDR3 is 13 residues. Per germline, CDR1 SEHNR and CDR2 FQNEAQ (reference sequence). The covered CDR3 bases are TGTGCCAGCAGCTCAGCCTACACCGGGGAG. Encoded protein: CASSSAYTGE. The full CDR3 protein reads CASSSAYTGELFF.

This clone appeared a few times. The observed sequence ends 3 residues before the CDR3 terminus, with the missing tail filled in from the germline J gene. The V gene is TRBV5-4, the J gene TRBJ2-7; D may be TRBD1 (5 bases). The V gene lost 0 bases and the J gene lost 2 bases, with 12 bases spanning the gap. CDR3 length: 15 residues. Germline CDR1 and CDR2: SGHNT and YYREEE (reference sequence). The CDR3: CASSLGGVITYEQYF. Incomplete CDR3 DNA: TGTGCCAGCAGCTTGGGGGGCGTCATCACCTACGAG.

As regards this clone: The CDR3 is cut off 3 residues early in the read; its end comes from the germline J gene. The chain uses TRBV19 and TRBJ2-7, with 12 positions matching TRBD2. Trimming cost V 2 bases and J 3 bases; bases outside gene matches: 2. The CDR3 has 15 amino acids. The germline V gene has CDR1 LNHDA and CDR2 SQIVND (reference sequence). The sequenced part of the CDR3 DNA is TGTGCCAGTAGTATATCTAGCGGGAGGGGCTACGAG. It codes for CASSISSGRGYE. The CDR3 as a whole reads CASSISSGRGYEQYF.

This clone was seen at least ten times. It differs at one base from a far larger clone, so likely a read error. The read ends 3 residues early relative to the CDR3; the germline J gene fills the gap. Other DNA sequences from this sample encode an identical CDR3 as well. The rearrangement joins TRBV11-3 to TRBJ1-2, with a possible D match to TRBD1 (5 bases). Germline V gives CDR1 SGHNT, CDR2 YENEEA. The V end lost 3 bases, the J end lost 2 bases, and 7 bases lay between the germline ends. This CDR3 region has 13 residues. CDR3 DNA, as far as it was read: TGTGCCAGCAGCTTCTCAGGGAACTATGGC. Protein: CASSFSGNYG. The CDR3, in full, reads CASSFSGNYGYTF.

This clone showed up many times. A read error may produce the germline difference seen at one junction end. The read stops 3 residues short of the end of the CDR3; the missing end is completed from the germline J gene. The chain carries TRBV19 and TRBJ1-6, with D unresolved. Germline V gives CDR1 LNHDA, CDR2 SQIVND (reference sequence). The length of the CDR3 is 13 residues. Incomplete CDR3 DNA: TGTGCCAGTAGCATAGGGCCAAATTCACCC. Residues: CASSIGPNSP. The CDR3 as a whole reads CASSIGPNSPLHF.